In its sample, the clone carrying this T cell receptor beta chain was seen many times. Its cognate antigen is unknown. These data originate in a study of T cells in Graves' hyperthyroidism and ophthalmopathy. The TCR beta CDR3 regions underwent amplification using RNA transcripts as the source. HTBI primers drove first-round RT-PCR of the TCR CDR3. TCRdb fed the multiplex PCR reads into MiXCR, producing one record per CDR3 protein. Of a few hundred thousand distinct CDR3 sequences in the sample, about 20% were seen once. V gave up 5 bases and J gave up 3 bases, with 10 bases separating them. The CDR3 is made up of 13 amino acids. Looked up from germline, CDR1 is KGHSH and CDR2 is LQKENI. Whole-study results and caveats: A model of 13 V-J pairs discriminated ophthalmopathy from stable hyperthyroidism.

Absence of ophthalmopathy progression within 18 months defined stable Graves' hyperthyroidism. Recently diagnosed hyperthyroidism of less than 2 months' duration affected patients aged 18 to 65. The sample comprised blood. This sequence joins TRBV18 and TRBJ1-2; the D gene is possibly TRBD1 (5 bases). This sequence originates from a young woman with Graves' hyperthyroidism. As DNA, the CDR3 is TGTGCCAGCTCATTACAGGAGCACTATGGCTACACCTTC. As protein: CASSLQEHYGYTF. The full variable domain, its missing parts supplied by reference TRBV18 and TRBJ1-2, is NAGVMQNPRHLVRRRGQEARLRCSPMKGHSHVYWYRQLPEEGLKFMVYLQKENIIDESGMPKERFSAEFPKEGPSILRIQQVVRGDSAAYFCASSLQEHYGYTFGSGTRLTVV.